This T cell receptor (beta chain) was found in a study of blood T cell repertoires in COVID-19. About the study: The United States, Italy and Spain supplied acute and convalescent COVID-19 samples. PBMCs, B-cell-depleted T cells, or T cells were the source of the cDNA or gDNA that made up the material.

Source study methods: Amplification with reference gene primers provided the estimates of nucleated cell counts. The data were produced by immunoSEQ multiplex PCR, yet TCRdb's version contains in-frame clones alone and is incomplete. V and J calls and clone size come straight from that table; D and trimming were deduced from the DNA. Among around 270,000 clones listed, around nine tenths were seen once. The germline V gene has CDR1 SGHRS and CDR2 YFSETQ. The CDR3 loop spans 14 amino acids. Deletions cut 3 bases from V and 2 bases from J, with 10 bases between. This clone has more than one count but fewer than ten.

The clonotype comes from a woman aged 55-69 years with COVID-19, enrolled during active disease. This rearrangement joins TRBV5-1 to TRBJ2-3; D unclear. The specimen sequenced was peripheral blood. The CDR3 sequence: CASSSDIHTDTQYF. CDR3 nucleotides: TGCGCCAGCAGCTCAGACATCCACACAGATACGCAGTATTTT.